The present T cell receptor beta chain was sequenced within a study of beta chain features in type 1 diabetes. Study background: Examination spanned about 99 million sorted cells from all samples. General study points: In type 1 diabetes patients, VDJ junctions had fewer insertions; deletions at these junctions were more frequent.

Remarks on this clone: What it recognizes is unknown.

Sorting based on CD45RO/CCR7/CD25/CD127/CD95/CD27 separated CD4+ naive, central memory, regulatory and stem cell-like memory cells. All of the sorted populations showed purity greater than 98%. Expressed TCRB transcripts were sequenced because the isolated RNA had all been reverse transcribed beforehand. Libraries were prepared by immunoSEQ multiplex PCR; TCRdb keeps only in-frame clonotypes and omits some of them. The sample holds under 900,000 clones; 15% to 20% are singletons and the top ten take about 0.025%. Unmatched junction bases numbered 7, after V lost 4 bases and J lost 0 bases. The CDR3 extends over 15 amino acids. Germline CDR1 SGDLS, CDR2 YYNGEE.

The sample taken for sequencing was naive CD4+ T cells from blood. This chain links TRBV9 with TRBJ2-7; 7 positions match TRBD1. The TCR originated in a young woman in good health. CDR3 region: CASSTRTGNSYEQYF. Written as DNA, the CDR3 is TGTGCCAGCAGCACCCGGACAGGAAACTCCTACGAGCAGTACTTC.